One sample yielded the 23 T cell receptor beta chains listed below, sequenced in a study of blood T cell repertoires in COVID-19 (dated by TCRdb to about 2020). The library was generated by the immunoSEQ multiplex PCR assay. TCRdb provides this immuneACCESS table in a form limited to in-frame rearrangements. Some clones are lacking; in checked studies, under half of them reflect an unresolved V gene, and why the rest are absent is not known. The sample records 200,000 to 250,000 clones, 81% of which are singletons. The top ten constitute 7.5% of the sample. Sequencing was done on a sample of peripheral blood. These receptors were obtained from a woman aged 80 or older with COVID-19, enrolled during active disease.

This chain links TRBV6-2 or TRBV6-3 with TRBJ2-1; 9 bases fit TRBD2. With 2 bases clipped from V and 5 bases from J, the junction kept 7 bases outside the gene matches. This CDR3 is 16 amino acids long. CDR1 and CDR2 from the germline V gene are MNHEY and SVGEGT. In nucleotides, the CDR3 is TGTGCCAGCAGTTACACACGAGCGGGGGGCAACAATGAGCAGTTCTTC. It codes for CASSYTRAGGNNEQFF.

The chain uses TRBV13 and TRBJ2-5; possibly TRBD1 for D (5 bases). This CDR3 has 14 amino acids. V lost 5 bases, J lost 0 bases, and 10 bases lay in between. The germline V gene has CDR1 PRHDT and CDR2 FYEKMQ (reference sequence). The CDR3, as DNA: TGTGCCAGCAGCCCTCAGGGTTACCAAGAGACCCAGTACTTC. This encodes CASSPQGYQETQYF.

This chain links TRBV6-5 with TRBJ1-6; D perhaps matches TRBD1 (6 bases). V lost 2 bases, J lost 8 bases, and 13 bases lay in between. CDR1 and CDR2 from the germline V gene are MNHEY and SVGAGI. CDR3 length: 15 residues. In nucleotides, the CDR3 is TGTGCCAGCAGTTACCTCAGCTCAGGGGATTCACCCCTCCACTTT. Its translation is CASSYLSSGDSPLHF.

The CDR3 protein is CATADYNSPLHF. The CDR3 DNA sequence: TGTGCCACCGCAGATTATAATTCACCCCTCCACTTT. This rearrangement joins TRBV28 to TRBJ1-6; unclear D gene. The CDR3 extends over 12 amino acids. V was trimmed by 10 bases and J by 4 bases, leaving 8 bases between them. Germline values: CDR1 MDHEN, CDR2 SYDVKM.

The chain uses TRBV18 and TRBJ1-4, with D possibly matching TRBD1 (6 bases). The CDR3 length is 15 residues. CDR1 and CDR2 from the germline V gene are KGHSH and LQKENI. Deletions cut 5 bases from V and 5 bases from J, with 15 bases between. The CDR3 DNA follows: TGTGCCAGCTCATTAACTCTGGGGGCGAATGAAAAACTGTTTTTT. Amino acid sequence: CASSLTLGANEKLFF.

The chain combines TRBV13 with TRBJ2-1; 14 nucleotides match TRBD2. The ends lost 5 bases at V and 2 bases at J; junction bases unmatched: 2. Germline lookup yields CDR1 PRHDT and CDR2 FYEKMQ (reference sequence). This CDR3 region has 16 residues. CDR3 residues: CASSLGLAGAYNEQFF. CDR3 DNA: TGTGCCAGCAGCCTGGGACTAGCGGGGGCCTACAATGAGCAGTTCTTC.

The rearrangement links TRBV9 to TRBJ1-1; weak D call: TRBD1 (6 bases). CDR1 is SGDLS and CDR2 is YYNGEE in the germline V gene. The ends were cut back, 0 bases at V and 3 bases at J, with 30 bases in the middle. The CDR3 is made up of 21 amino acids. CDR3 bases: TGTGCCAGCAGCGTAGGTCCCTTTCCAGGGGATCAGCCTTCGGCGGACACTGAAGCTTTCTTT. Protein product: CASSVGPFPGDQPSADTEAFF.

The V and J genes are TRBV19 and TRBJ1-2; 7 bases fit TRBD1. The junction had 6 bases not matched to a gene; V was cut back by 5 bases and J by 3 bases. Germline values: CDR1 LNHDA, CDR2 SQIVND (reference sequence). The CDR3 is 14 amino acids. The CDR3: CASSHRDRDYGYTF. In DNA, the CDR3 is TGTGCCAGTAGTCACCGGGACAGAGACTATGGCTACACCTTC.

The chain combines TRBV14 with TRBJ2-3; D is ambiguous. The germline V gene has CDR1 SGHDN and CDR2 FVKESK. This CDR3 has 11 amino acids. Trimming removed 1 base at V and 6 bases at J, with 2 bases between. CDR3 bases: TGTGCCAGCAGCCAAGCGGATACGCAGTATTTT. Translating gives CASSQADTQYF.

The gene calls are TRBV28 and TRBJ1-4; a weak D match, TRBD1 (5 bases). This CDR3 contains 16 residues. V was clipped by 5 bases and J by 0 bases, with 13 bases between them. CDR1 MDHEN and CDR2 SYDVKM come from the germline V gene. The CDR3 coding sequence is TGTGCCAGCAGTCCTTGGGGCGGTCCAACTAATGAAAAACTGTTTTTT. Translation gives CASSPWGGPTNEKLFF. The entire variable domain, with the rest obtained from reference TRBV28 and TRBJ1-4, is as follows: DVKVTQSSRYLVKRTGEKVFLECVQDMDHENMFWYRQDPGLGLRLIYFSYDVKMKEKGDIPEGYSVSREKKERFSLILESASTNQTSMYLCASSPWGGPTNEKLFFGSGTQLSVL.

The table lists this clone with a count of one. The CDR3 region has the DNA TGTGCCAGCTCACCACCGTCCAGTAACTATGGCTACACCTTC. Protein: CASSPPSSNYGYTF. V usage is TRBV18 and J usage is TRBJ1-2; D call uncertain. The CDR3 loop spans 14 amino acids. V was shortened by 0 bases and J by 1 base, with 6 bases between the two germline ends. Germline-derived CDR1 and CDR2 are KGHSH and LQKENI.

DNA for the CDR3: TGTGCCAGTAGTGCTGACAGGGTAAGCTCCTACAATGAGCAGTTCTTC. Its translation: CASSADRVSSYNEQFF. The chain couples TRBV19 to TRBJ2-1; 7 bases match TRBD1. The junction had 7 bases not matched to a gene; V was cut back by 5 bases and J by 0 bases. This CDR3 comprises 16 residues. CDR1 LNHDA and CDR2 SQIVND come from the germline V gene (reference sequence).

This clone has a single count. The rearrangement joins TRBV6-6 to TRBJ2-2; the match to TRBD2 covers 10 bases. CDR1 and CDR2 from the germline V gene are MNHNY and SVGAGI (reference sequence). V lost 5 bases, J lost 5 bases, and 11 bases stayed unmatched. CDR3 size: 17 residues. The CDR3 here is CASSHRASGRGTGELFF. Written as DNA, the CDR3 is TGTGCCAGCAGTCATCGGGCTAGCGGGAGAGGAACCGGGGAGCTGTTTTTT.

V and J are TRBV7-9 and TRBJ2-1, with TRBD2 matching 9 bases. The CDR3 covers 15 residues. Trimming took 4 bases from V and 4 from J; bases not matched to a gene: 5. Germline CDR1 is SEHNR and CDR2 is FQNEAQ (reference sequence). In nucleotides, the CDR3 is TGTGCCAGCAGCTCCCGACTAGCGGATTACAATGAGCAGTTCTTC. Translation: CASSSRLADYNEQFF.

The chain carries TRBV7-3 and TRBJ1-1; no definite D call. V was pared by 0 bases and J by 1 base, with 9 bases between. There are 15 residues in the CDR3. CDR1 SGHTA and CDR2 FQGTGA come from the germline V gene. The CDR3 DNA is TGTGCCAGCAGCTTAACTTGGGCAGCGAACACTGAAGCTTTCTTT. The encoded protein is CASSLTWAANTEAFF.

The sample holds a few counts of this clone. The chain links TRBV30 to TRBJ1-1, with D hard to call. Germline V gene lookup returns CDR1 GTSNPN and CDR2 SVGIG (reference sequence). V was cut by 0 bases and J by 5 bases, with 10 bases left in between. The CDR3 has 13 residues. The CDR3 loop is CAWSVRVSTEAFF. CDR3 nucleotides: TGTGCCTGGAGTGTAAGAGTGTCAACTGAAGCTTTCTTT.

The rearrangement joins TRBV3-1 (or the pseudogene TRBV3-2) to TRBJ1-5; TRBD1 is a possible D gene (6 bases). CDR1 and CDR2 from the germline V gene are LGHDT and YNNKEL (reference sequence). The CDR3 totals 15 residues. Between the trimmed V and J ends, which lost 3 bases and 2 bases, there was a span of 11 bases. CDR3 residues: CASSQGAGGNQPQHF. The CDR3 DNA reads TGTGCCAGCAGCCAGGGGGCCGGGGGCAATCAGCCCCAGCATTTT.

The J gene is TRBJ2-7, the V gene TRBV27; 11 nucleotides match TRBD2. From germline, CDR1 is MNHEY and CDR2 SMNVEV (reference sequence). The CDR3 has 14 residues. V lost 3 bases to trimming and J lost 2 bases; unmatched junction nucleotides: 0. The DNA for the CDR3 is TGTGCCAGCAGTTTTAGCGGGAGGGCCTACGAGCAGTACTTC. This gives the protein CASSFSGRAYEQYF.

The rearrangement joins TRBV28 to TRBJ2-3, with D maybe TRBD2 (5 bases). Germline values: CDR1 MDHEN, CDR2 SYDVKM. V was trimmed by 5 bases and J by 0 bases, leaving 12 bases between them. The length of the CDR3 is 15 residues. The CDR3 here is CASSIWGVSTDTQYF. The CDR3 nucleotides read TGTGCCAGCAGTATTTGGGGAGTTAGCACAGATACGCAGTATTTT.

CDR3 in amino acids: CASSPPGTDNEKLFF. In DNA, the CDR3 is TGTGCCAGCAGCCCGCCCGGGACAGATAATGAAAAACTGTTTTTT. This chain uses TRBV7-2 with TRBJ1-4, with TRBD1 identical over 7 bases. This CDR3 is built from 15 residues. CDR1 and CDR2 from the germline V gene are SGHTA and FQGNSA. Losses at the gene ends were 5 bases for V and 4 bases for J; bases not matched to a gene: 7. Variable domain in full (rest from reference TRBV7-2 and TRBJ1-4): GAGVSQSPSNKVTEKGKDVELRCDPISGHTALYWYRQSLGQGLEFLIYFQGNSAPDKSGLPSDRFSAERTGGSVSTLTIQRTQQEDSAVYLCASSPPGTDNEKLFFGSGTQLSVL.

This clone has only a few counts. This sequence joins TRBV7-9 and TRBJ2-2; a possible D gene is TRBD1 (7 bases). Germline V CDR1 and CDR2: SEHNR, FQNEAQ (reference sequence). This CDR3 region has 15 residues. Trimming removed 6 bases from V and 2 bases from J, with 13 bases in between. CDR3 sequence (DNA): TGTGCCAGCAGGGACAGGACTATAAACACCGGGGAGCTGTTTTTT. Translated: CASRDRTINTGELFF.

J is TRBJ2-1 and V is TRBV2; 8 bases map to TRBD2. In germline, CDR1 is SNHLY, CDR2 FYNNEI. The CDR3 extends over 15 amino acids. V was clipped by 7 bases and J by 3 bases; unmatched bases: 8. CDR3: CASITPGTSYNEQFF. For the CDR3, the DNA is TGTGCCAGCATTACCCCCGGGACTAGCTACAATGAGCAGTTCTTC.

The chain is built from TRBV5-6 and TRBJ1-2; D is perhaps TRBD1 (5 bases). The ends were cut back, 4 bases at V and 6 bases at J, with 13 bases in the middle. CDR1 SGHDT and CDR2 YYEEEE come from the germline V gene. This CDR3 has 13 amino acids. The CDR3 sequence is CASSPGPGDGYTF. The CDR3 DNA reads TGTGCCAGCAGCCCGGGGCCGGGGGATGGCTACACCTTC.